This is a list of T cell receptor beta chains from one sample in a study of Ad26.COV2.S vaccination and SARS-CoV-2 variants. Clones were sequenced by immunoSEQ multiplex PCR, and TCRdb holds only the in-frame ones, with some missing. The sample holds over 400,000 clones; 92% are singletons and the top ten take approximately 1.6%. This material consisted of peripheral blood, taken in a trial of Ad26.COV2.S vaccine versus placebo. The receptors were gathered from a person aged 18-60 years who received the Ad26.COV2.S COVID-19 vaccine or a placebo. CDR3s include the opening cysteine and the closing phenylalanine or tryptophan. The order of the fields is D gene, J gene, V gene, clone size, CDR3 DNA, CDR3 protein. D genes are given only for firm matches. Clone size is not always given. Where it is, it says once, few, many or a class for expanded clones.

d_gene: -
j_gene: TRBJ2-2
v_gene: TRBV5-4
abundance: -
CDR3nt: TGTGCCAGCAGCTTGCGGACAACGAGGACCGGGGAGCTGTTTTTT
CDR3aa: CASSLRTTRTGELFF

d_gene: TRBD2
j_gene: TRBJ2-3
v_gene: TRBV19
abundance: -
CDR3nt: TGTGCCAGTAGTATGCTAGCGGCCGATACGCAGTATTTT
CDR3aa: CASSMLAADTQYF

d_gene: TRBD2
j_gene: TRBJ2-3
v_gene: TRBV7-2
abundance: -
CDR3nt: TGTGCCAGCAGCCGTAGCTTAACTAGCGGGGGGGCAGTTGCAGATACGCAGTATTTT
CDR3aa: CASSRSLTSGGAVADTQYF

d_gene: -
j_gene: TRBJ1-2
v_gene: TRBV5-1
abundance: -
CDR3nt: TGCGCCAGCAGCCTAAACATGGAGGGTAGCGGCTACACCTTC
CDR3aa: CASSLNMEGSGYTF

d_gene: -
j_gene: TRBJ2-1
v_gene: TRBV9
abundance: once
CDR3nt: TGTGCCAGCAGCGCTTTACCGGGGGGCGATGAGCAGTTCTTC
CDR3aa: CASSALPGGDEQFF

d_gene: -
j_gene: TRBJ1-1
v_gene: TRBV3-1/TRBV3-2
abundance: -
CDR3nt: TGTGCCAGCAGCCAAGATGTGGTGGGTGGCGAGGCTTTCTTT
CDR3aa: CASSQDVVGGEAFF

d_gene: -
j_gene: TRBJ2-1
v_gene: TRBV5-1
abundance: once
CDR3nt: TGCGCCAGCAGGGGGCTTCGGTACAATGAGCAGTTCTTC
CDR3aa: CASRGLRYNEQFF

d_gene: -
j_gene: TRBJ2-2
v_gene: TRBV19
abundance: -
CDR3nt: TGTGCCAGTAGTATTCTACAAACCTACACCGGGGAGCTGTTTTTT
CDR3aa: CASSILQTYTGELFF

d_gene: TRBD1
j_gene: TRBJ2-1
v_gene: TRBV4-3
abundance: -
CDR3nt: TGCGCCAGCAGCCCCACGACAGGGTGGAATGAGCAGTTCTTC
CDR3aa: CASSPTTGWNEQFF

d_gene: TRBD1
j_gene: TRBJ2-4
v_gene: TRBV29-1
abundance: -
CDR3nt: TGCAGCGGTCGGACAGGGGGAGCCAAAAACATTCAGTACTTC
CDR3aa: CSGRTGGAKNIQYF

d_gene: TRBD1
j_gene: TRBJ1-4
v_gene: TRBV5-6
abundance: -
CDR3nt: TGTGCCAGCAGCTTGCGGACAGGGTCTACTGAAAAACTGTTTTTT
CDR3aa: CASSLRTGSTEKLFF

d_gene: TRBD2
j_gene: TRBJ2-1
v_gene: TRBV10-2
abundance: -
CDR3nt: TGCGCCAGCAGTGCCGGGTCCGGGACTAAAACGTATGGGCAGTTCTTC
CDR3aa: CASSAGSGTKTYGQFF

d_gene: TRBD1
j_gene: TRBJ2-7
v_gene: TRBV28
abundance: -
CDR3nt: TGTGCCAGCAGTTTCGGACAGGCCTACGAGCAGTACTTC
CDR3aa: CASSFGQAYEQYF